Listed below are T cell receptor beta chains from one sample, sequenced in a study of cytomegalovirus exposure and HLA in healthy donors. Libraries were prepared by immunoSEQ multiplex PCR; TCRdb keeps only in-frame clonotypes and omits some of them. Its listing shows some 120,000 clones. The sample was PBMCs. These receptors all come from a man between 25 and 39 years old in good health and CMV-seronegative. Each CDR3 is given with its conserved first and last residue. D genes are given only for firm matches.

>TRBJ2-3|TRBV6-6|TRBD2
TGTGCCAGCAGTTACTCGAACGGGGGGTCAGATACGCAGTATTTT
CASSYSNGGSDTQYF
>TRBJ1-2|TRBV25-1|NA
TGTGCCAGCAGTGACTTGACAGGAAAACTTAACTATGGCTACACCTTC
CASSDLTGKLNYGYTF
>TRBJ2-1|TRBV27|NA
TGTGCCAGCAGTCCATCCGGGACCCGGAAAGGGGGCAATGAGCAGTTCTTC
CASSPSGTRKGGNEQFF
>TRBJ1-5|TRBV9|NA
TGTGCCAGCAGCGGTCGACCGGGGTTTCAGCCCCAGCATTTT
CASSGRPGFQPQHF
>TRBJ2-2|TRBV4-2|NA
TGTGCCAGCAGCCAAGATCTGGGCCTCGGCGGGGAGCTGTTTTTT
CASSQDLGLGGELFF
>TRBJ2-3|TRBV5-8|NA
TGTGCCAGCAGCAGAGATGGTTACTCCGATACGCAGTATTTT
CASSRDGYSDTQYF
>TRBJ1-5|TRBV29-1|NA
TGCAGCGTCCTCCCAGGGTTAAATCAGCCCCAGCATTTT
CSVLPGLNQPQHF
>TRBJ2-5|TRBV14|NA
TGTGCCAGCAGCCAAGGAAGGACCGCCGGACTTAATAGACGGGAGACCCAGTACTTC
CASSQGRTAGLNRRETQYF
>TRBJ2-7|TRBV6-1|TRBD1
TGTGCCAGCAGCCCGCCGGGACAGGGGGCCTACGAGCAGTACTTC
CASSPPGQGAYEQYF
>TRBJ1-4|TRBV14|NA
TGTGCCAGCAGCCGACAAATCGCGGGGGCTAATGAAAAACTGTTTTTT
CASSRQIAGANEKLFF
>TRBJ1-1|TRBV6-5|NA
TGTGCCAGCAGTTTTCAGGGGTCCATGAACACTGAAGCTTTCTTT
CASSFQGSMNTEAFF
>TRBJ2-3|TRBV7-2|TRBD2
TGTGCCAGCAGCTTAGCGGGGGGGAGCGATACGCAGTATTTT
CASSLAGGSDTQYF
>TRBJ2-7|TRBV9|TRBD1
TGTGCCAGCAGCTACCGGGACAGGGACCCCTACGAGCAGTACTTC
CASSYRDRDPYEQYF
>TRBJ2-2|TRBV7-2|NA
TGTGCCAGCAGCCGATCCTGGATATCGGGAGCCGGGGAGCTGTTTTTT
CASSRSWISGAGELFF
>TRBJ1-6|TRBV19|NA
TGTGCCAGTAGTACCCATGGCTCACCGAGGGATTCACCCCTCCACTTT
CASSTHGSPRDSPLHF
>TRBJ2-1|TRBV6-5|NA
TGTGCCAGCAGTTGGAGTAGCTCCTACAATGAGCAGTTCTTC
CASSWSSSYNEQFF
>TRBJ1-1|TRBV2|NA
TGTGCCAGCAGGGCCAATCGACAGGAGATTGAAGCTTTCTTT
CASRANRQEIEAFF
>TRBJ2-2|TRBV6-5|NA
TGTGCCAGCAGTTACGGAGGTTACACCGGGGAGCTGTTTTTT
CASSYGGYTGELFF
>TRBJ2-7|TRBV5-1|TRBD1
TGCGCCAGCAGCTTGGAAACACAGGGGGGTTACGAGCAGTACTTC
CASSLETQGGYEQYF
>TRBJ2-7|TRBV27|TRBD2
TGTGCCAGCAGCACTTCACTAGCGGCCGTCTACGAGCAGTACTTC
CASSTSLAAVYEQYF